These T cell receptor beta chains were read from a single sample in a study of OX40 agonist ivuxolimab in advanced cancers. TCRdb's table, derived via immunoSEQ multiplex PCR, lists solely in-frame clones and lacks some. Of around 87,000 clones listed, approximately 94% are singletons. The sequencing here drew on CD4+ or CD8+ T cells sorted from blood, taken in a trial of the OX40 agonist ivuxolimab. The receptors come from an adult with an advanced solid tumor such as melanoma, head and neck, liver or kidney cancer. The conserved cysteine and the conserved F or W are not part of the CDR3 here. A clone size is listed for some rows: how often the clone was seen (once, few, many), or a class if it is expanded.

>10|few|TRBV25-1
ASSATGGEQY
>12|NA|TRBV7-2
ASSLGGRNYGYT
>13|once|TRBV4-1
ASRRTDLGTGELF
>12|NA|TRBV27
ASTRTSGGNEQF
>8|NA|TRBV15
ATGLRGAF
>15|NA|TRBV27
ASSFRTPNRLNEKLF
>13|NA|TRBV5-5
ASSLEHRGYYEQY
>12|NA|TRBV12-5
ASGPPSRDQPQH
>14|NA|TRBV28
ASSPLTGFESYEQY
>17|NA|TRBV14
ASSQSRQGSSRNTGELF
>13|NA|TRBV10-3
AISIRDFTADEQY
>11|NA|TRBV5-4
ASSPKGLDTQY
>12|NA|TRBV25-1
ASSEFYSTDTQY
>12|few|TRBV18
ASSPPTRSYGYT
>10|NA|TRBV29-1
SATPENTEAF
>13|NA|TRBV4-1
ASSQDLRQGRGYT
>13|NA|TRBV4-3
ASSQGAGSGETQY
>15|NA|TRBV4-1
ASSHLSTDPGNTEAF
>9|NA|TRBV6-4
ASSDGYEQY
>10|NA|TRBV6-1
ASRDITYEQY